Below, 24 T cell receptor beta chains from the same sample are listed, as sequenced in a study of T-cell memory formation after mild COVID-19. TCRdb re-derived calls from the 5' RACE reads in MiXCR, one entry per CDR3 protein. The top ten hold 20% to 25% of the sample, which has 190,000 or so distinct CDR3 sequences, 20% to 25% seen once. Sequencing input: PBMCs or a T cell subset sorted from them (not recorded which). Source of these receptors: an adult woman who had mild COVID-19 (a few samples of this study predate the infection). Cell type and time point are not known.

This clonotype was seen more than once but under ten times. The rearrangement links TRBV11-1 to TRBJ2-2; possibly TRBD2 for D (5 bases). V lost 0 bases to trimming and J lost 4 bases, with 15 bases between them. This CDR3 contains 17 residues. Germline V gene lookup returns CDR1 SGHAT and CDR2 FQDESV (reference sequence). Written as DNA, the CDR3 is TGTGCCAGCAGCTTAGCGGGCTTTAGCGAGGGCACCGGGGAGCTGTTTTTT. It specifies CASSLAGFSEGTGELFF.

This chain connects TRBV12-3 or TRBV12-4 to TRBJ2-2, with D possibly being TRBD1 (6 bases). With 7 bases removed from V and 5 bases from J, the gap between germline ends came to 11 bases. The length of the CDR3 is 13 residues. CDR3 coding DNA: TGTGCCAGCACTAAAGACAGGACCGGGGAGCTGTTTTTT. Protein sequence: CASTKDRTGELFF.

This clonotype was seen a handful of times. The V call is TRBV27, the J call TRBJ2-2; D is possibly TRBD1 (6 bases). The CDR3 contains 14 residues. CDR1 and CDR2 (germline): MNHEY, SMNVEV (reference sequence). Trimming stripped 3 bases from V and 4 bases from J, with 9 bases between. The CDR3 coding sequence is TGTGCCAGCAGTTTGTCAGGGGTCACCGGGGAGCTGTTTTTT. It translates to CASSLSGVTGELFF.

This clonotype was seen only a few times. The chain recombines TRBV6-5 with TRBJ1-6, with TRBD1 matching 8 bases. This CDR3 has 14 residues. The V gene end was trimmed by 5 bases and the J gene end by 6 bases; junction bases not matched to a gene: 3. The germline gives CDR1 MNHEY, CDR2 SVGAGI. CDR3 coding DNA: TGTGCCAGCAGTCGCACAGGGGGTAATTCACCCCTCCACTTT. This sequence encodes CASSRTGGNSPLHF.

The chain uses TRBV19 and TRBJ1-1; D may be TRBD1 (6 bases). The CDR3 contains 15 residues. CDR1 is LNHDA and CDR2 is SQIVND in the germline V gene (reference sequence). The V end was cut by 3 bases, the J end by 2 bases, with 13 bases between. The CDR3 is CASSIRTAYNTEAFF. The DNA of the CDR3 is TGTGCCAGTAGTATTCGGACAGCATATAACACTGAAGCTTTCTTT.

The table lists this clonotype with a few counts. CDR3 sequence: CASSWDYEQYF. CDR3 DNA: TGTGCCAGCAGCTGGGACTACGAGCAGTACTTC. The chain has TRBV12-3 or TRBV12-4 and TRBJ2-7; no reliable D call. This CDR3 has 11 residues. Trimming stripped 6 bases from V and 3 bases from J, with 6 bases between.

This clonotype occurred a few times. DNA of the CDR3: TGTGCCAGCAGTACACAGACGGCGGACTATATGAACACTGAAGCTTTCTTT. This translates into CASSTQTADYMNTEAFF. This chain links TRBV2 with TRBJ1-1; D is undetermined. CDR1 and CDR2 from the germline V gene are SNHLY and FYNNEI. V was cut by 5 bases and J by 0 bases, with 19 bases left in between. The CDR3 has 17 residues.

This clonotype was observed a handful of times. The chain is built from TRBV6-6 and TRBJ2-3; no reliable D call. The germline V gene encodes CDR1 MNHNY and CDR2 SVGAGI (reference sequence). The V end lost 2 bases, the J end lost 4 bases, and 10 bases lay between the germline ends. The CDR3 runs to 14 residues. The CDR3 reads CASSYTYPADTQYF. As DNA, the CDR3 is TGTGCCAGCAGTTACACTTACCCAGCAGATACGCAGTATTTT.

This clonotype was observed a few times. The chain uses TRBV12-3 or TRBV12-4 and TRBJ1-1; possible D gene TRBD1, 5 bases. The V gene lost 5 bases and the J gene lost 7 bases, with 14 bases spanning the gap. The CDR3 is 13 amino acids. Here the CDR3 reads CASSPDRSIEAFF. In nucleotides, the CDR3 is TGTGCCAGCAGTCCCGACAGAAGTATTGAAGCTTTCTTT.

Here the CDR3 DNA reads TGTGCCAGCAGTTACTCAGGGGACAGGGTATTGGACACTGAAGCTTTCTTT. Encoded protein: CASSYSGDRVLDTEAFF. This chain joins TRBV6-2 or TRBV6-3 and TRBJ1-1; 9 nucleotides match TRBD1. V shed 0 bases and J 3 bases; nucleotides not matched to a gene: 8. Germline V gene data show CDR1 as MNHEY and CDR2 as SVGEGT. The CDR3 has 17 residues.

This chain links TRBV11-3 with TRBJ1-3; TRBD1 might be the D (5 bases). Deletions cut 6 bases from V and 0 bases from J, with 12 bases between. The CDR3 has 15 amino acids. Germline CDR1 and CDR2: SGHNT and YENEEA. The CDR3 DNA is TGTGCCAGCAGACACGACAGTGACTCTGGAAACACCATATATTTT. This codes for CASRHDSDSGNTIYF.

The rearrangement joins TRBV6-5 to TRBJ2-3; 9 positions match TRBD1. After removal of 5 bases from V and 6 bases from J, the junction contained 12 bases not matched to a gene. The CDR3 runs 16 residues. Germline V gene lookup returns CDR1 MNHEY and CDR2 SVGAGI. In nucleotides, the CDR3 is TGTGCCAGCAGTCCAACCCCGGGACAGGGTATGGATACGCAGTATTTT. Its translation is CASSPTPGQGMDTQYF.

This clonotype was counted ten times or more. This rearrangement joins TRBV11-2 to TRBJ2-3; 7 positions match TRBD2. This CDR3 is 15 amino acids long. CDR1 is SGHAT and CDR2 is FQNNGV in the germline V gene. J was trimmed by 5 bases and V by 5 bases; bases with no gene match: 10. CDR3 sequence: CASSPLAEWGDTQYF. In nucleotides, the CDR3 is TGTGCCAGCAGCCCGCTAGCGGAATGGGGAGATACGCAGTATTTT.

This clonotype has more than one count but fewer than ten. The rearrangement uses TRBV7-9 and TRBJ2-1; no clear D. The germline V gene encodes CDR1 SEHNR and CDR2 FQNEAQ (reference sequence). V lost 4 bases and J 10 bases, leaving 11 bases between the germline ends. This CDR3 has 12 amino acids. The CDR3 region is CASSSLGVEQFF. Written as DNA, the CDR3 is TGTGCCAGCAGCTCTCTTGGAGTCGAGCAGTTCTTC.

This chain uses TRBV5-1 with TRBJ2-7; 10 bases align to TRBD1. This CDR3 has 14 residues. CDR1 is SGHRS, CDR2 YFSETQ, per germline. J was trimmed by 7 bases and V by 7 bases; bases with no gene match: 11. The CDR3 is CASRFRDRGYEQYF. The DNA for the CDR3 is TGCGCCAGCCGATTCCGGGACAGGGGTTATGAGCAGTACTTC.

The chain is built from TRBV2 and TRBJ2-3, with a weak D call TRBD1 (5 bases). CDR3 length: 13 residues. Germline CDR1 reads SNHLY; CDR2 reads FYNNEI. Trimming took 7 bases from V and 0 from J, leaving 8 bases between them. The CDR3 sequence: CASTKGSTDTQYF. CDR3 nucleotides: TGTGCCAGCACAAAGGGGAGCACAGATACGCAGTATTTT.

The gene calls are TRBV24-1 and TRBJ2-5; D gene unclear. Between the trimmed V and J ends, which lost 3 bases and 4 bases, there was a span of 8 bases. Germline V gene data show CDR1 as KGHDR and CDR2 as SFDVKD. This CDR3 contains 13 residues. The CDR3: CATSDGPPETQYF. Here the CDR3 DNA reads TGTGCCACCAGTGATGGACCCCCAGAGACCCAGTACTTC.

The J gene is TRBJ1-5, the V gene TRBV4-1; TRBD1 agrees at 10 bases. The germline V gene encodes CDR1 MGHRA and CDR2 YSYEKL. The CDR3 loop spans 16 amino acids. The junction had 5 bases not matched to a gene; V was cut back by 2 bases and J by 4 bases. The CDR3 is CASSQPGTGVNQPQHF. DNA for the CDR3: TGCGCCAGCAGCCAACCCGGGACAGGGGTTAATCAGCCCCAGCATTTT.

This clonotype came up a few times. This chain joins TRBV5-1 and TRBJ2-7, with D perhaps assigned TRBD1 or TRBD2 (5 bases each). With 4 bases removed from V and 2 bases from J, the gap between germline ends came to 16 bases. Germline CDR1 and CDR2: SGHRS and YFSETQ. The CDR3 consists of 15 residues. The CDR3 region has the DNA TGCGCCAGCAGCACGGGGACGGGGAAGACCTACGAGCAGTACTTC. It translates to CASSTGTGKTYEQYF.

V is TRBV4-3 and J is TRBJ1-1; the D is unclear. The CDR3 covers 14 residues. Germline values: CDR1 LGHNA, CDR2 YSLEER. V was clipped by 3 bases and J by 8 bases, with 16 bases between them. The CDR3 nucleotides are TGCGCCAGCAGCCAGGCTAGAGGACGGCGAGAAGCTTTCTTT. Its protein is CASSQARGRREAFF.

At least ten counts were recorded for this clonotype. This sequence joins TRBV7-9 and TRBJ2-2; D is unresolved. This CDR3 has 12 amino acids. The germline V and J ends were trimmed by 5 bases and 7 bases, with 8 bases remaining between them. Germline-derived CDR1 and CDR2 are SEHNR and FQNEAQ (reference sequence). CDR3 nucleotides: TGTGCCAGCAGCCCTTGGAGCGGGGAGCTGTTTTTT. Amino acids: CASSPWSGELFF. The full variable domain, rest sourced from reference TRBV7-9 and TRBJ2-2, is DTGVSQNPRHKITKRGQNVTFRCDPISEHNRLYWYRQTLGQGPEFLTYFQNEAQLEKSRLLSDRFSAERPKGSFSTLEIQRTEQGDSAMYLCASSPWSGELFFGEGSRLTVL.

This clonotype showed up just a few times. The chain employs TRBV7-2 and TRBJ1-2, with D possibly matching TRBD1 (5 bases). The V and J ends lost 5 bases and 8 bases respectively, with 15 bases between them. This CDR3 is 13 amino acids long. The germline CDR1 and CDR2 sequences are SGHTA and FQGNSA. The CDR3 DNA sequence: TGTGCCAGCAGCCCTCGGGACTCGGAGGGCTACACCTTC. This gives the protein CASSPRDSEGYTF.

The chain uses TRBV19 and TRBJ2-1; 12 bases fit TRBD2. Germline V gives CDR1 LNHDA, CDR2 SQIVND (reference sequence). The CDR3 totals 17 residues. The V gene end was trimmed by 4 bases and the J gene end by 5 bases; junction bases not matched to a gene: 9. CDR3 bases: TGTGCCAGTAGTACCTCTAGCGGGGGGGAGGTCGACAATGAGCAGTTCTTC. Translated, it gives CASSTSSGGEVDNEQFF.

This clonotype appeared a few times. The chain carries TRBV7-2 and TRBJ2-5; D perhaps matches TRBD2 (6 bases). The CDR3 runs to 14 residues. Germline lookup yields CDR1 SGHTA and CDR2 FQGNSA. Trimming removed 4 bases from V and 3 bases from J, with 12 bases in between. The CDR3 loop reads CASSSTGLEETQYF. The CDR3 DNA follows: TGTGCCAGCAGCTCAACGGGACTTGAAGAGACCCAGTACTTC.